A selection of T cell receptor beta chains follows, all from one sample in a study of graft-versus-host responses after intestinal transplantation. Generated by immunoSEQ multiplex PCR, the TCRdb table keeps only in-frame clones and is missing some. In the table there are some 62,000 clones, 90% to 95% of which are singletons. No antigen is known for these receptors. Sequenced here: unstimulated CD8+ T cells sorted from spleen or lymph node cells, sampled before transplant. Receptors were obtained from a human donor who was the organ donor for an intestinal transplant. CDR3s include the opening cysteine and the closing phenylalanine or tryptophan. The D gene is left open where the match is weak. Size values are once, few and many counts, or a class for expanded clones, and some rows have none.

TRBJ1-2 once TRBV27 - CASSLFPRNRAGYGYTF TGTGCCAGCAGTTTATTTCCCCGAAACAGGGCAGGCTATGGCTACACCTTC
TRBJ2-7 - TRBV7-9 - CASSSVSSYEQYF TGTGCCAGCAGCTCGGTTAGCTCCTACGAGCAGTACTTC
TRBJ2-3 - TRBV7-2 - CASSLGAGNADTQYF TGTGCCAGCAGCTTAGGGGCAGGGAATGCAGATACGCAGTATTTT
TRBJ2-7 - TRBV10-1 TRBD1 CASNDRAFYEQYF TGCGCCAGCAATGACAGGGCCTTCTACGAGCAGTACTTC
TRBJ2-1 - TRBV11-2 TRBD2 CASSSPTSGHEQFF TGTGCCAGCAGCTCCCCTACTAGCGGCCATGAGCAGTTCTTC
TRBJ2-5 few TRBV6-5 TRBD1 CASSYSDRGDETQYF TGTGCCAGCAGTTACTCGGACAGGGGCGACGAGACCCAGTACTTC
TRBJ2-1 - TRBV5-1 - CASSLAGGPNYLQWEQFF TGCGCCAGCAGCTTGGCCGGGGGACCAAACTACCTACAATGGGAGCAGTTCTTC
TRBJ2-7 - TRBV11-2 TRBD1 CASSLDPGGAYEQYF TGTGCCAGCAGCTTAGATCCAGGGGGCGCGTACGAGCAGTACTTC
TRBJ2-3 - TRBV6-4 - CASSDAAGRTDTQYF TGTGCCAGCAGTGACGCTGCAGGGCGCACAGATACGCAGTATTTT
TRBJ1-2 - TRBV29-1 - CSVVGAVGYGYTF TGCAGCGTTGTGGGGGCGGTTGGGTATGGCTACACCTTC
TRBJ1-2 - TRBV25-1 - CASSNSGLGLVTYGYTF TGTGCCAGCAGTAACTCGGGACTTGGTCTGGTAACCTATGGCTACACCTTC
TRBJ2-7 - TRBV21-1 - CASSKRDRYYEQYF TGTGCCAGCAGCAAACGGGACAGATACTACGAGCAGTACTTC